This is a list of T cell receptor beta chains from one sample in a study of T-cell memory formation after mild COVID-19. Via MiXCR, TCRdb re-called the 5' RACE reads, giving one row per CDR3 protein. The repertoire holds around 400,000 distinct CDR3 sequences, with 20% to 25% as singletons. The specimen sequenced was PBMCs or a T cell subset sorted from them (not recorded which). The receptors come from an adult woman who had mild COVID-19 (a few samples of this study predate the infection). Cell type and time point are not known. Each CDR3 is given with its conserved first and last residue. The order of the fields is CDR3 DNA, CDR3 protein, clone size, D gene, J gene, V gene. The D gene is left open where the match is weak. Rows give clone size only sometimes, using once, few, many, or a class for an expanded clone.

cdr3_nt: TGTGCCAGCAGCCTACAGGGGGCTCGGCAAGAGACCCAGTACTTC
cdr3_aa: CASSLQGARQETQYF
clone_size: .
d_call: TRBD1
j_call: TRBJ2-5
v_call: TRBV12-3/TRBV12-4

cdr3_nt: TGCAGTGCTAGAGTAGGGGCCGGGCATACGCAGTATTTT
cdr3_aa: CSARVGAGHTQYF
clone_size: few
d_call: .
j_call: TRBJ2-3
v_call: TRBV20-1

cdr3_nt: TGTGCCAGCAGGACCGGGACTAGCGGAAGCTACAATGAGCAGTTCTTC
cdr3_aa: CASRTGTSGSYNEQFF
clone_size: many
d_call: TRBD2
j_call: TRBJ2-1
v_call: TRBV7-2

cdr3_nt: TGTGCCAGCAGCTTAGCCTTCTCAAATAGTATGGGGGGCTCCTACAATGAGCAGTTCTTC
cdr3_aa: CASSLAFSNSMGGSYNEQFF
clone_size: .
d_call: .
j_call: TRBJ2-1
v_call: TRBV7-6

cdr3_nt: TGCAGCGTTGTAGGGAGACTTAATGAGCAGTTCTTC
cdr3_aa: CSVVGRLNEQFF
clone_size: many
d_call: .
j_call: TRBJ2-1
v_call: TRBV29-1

cdr3_nt: TGTGCCAGCACTCTGGGAAGGGCGTGGGACGAGCAGTACTTC
cdr3_aa: CASTLGRAWDEQYF
clone_size: .
d_call: .
j_call: TRBJ2-7
v_call: TRBV28

cdr3_nt: TGTGCCAGCAGCCCACGGACAGGGGGGTCGAACACTGAAGCTTTCTTT
cdr3_aa: CASSPRTGGSNTEAFF
clone_size: once
d_call: TRBD1
j_call: TRBJ1-1
v_call: TRBV7-9

cdr3_nt: TGCGCCAGCAGCTTGCTGACTAGCGACGAGCAGTACTTC
cdr3_aa: CASSLLTSDEQYF
clone_size: few
d_call: TRBD2
j_call: TRBJ2-7
v_call: TRBV5-1

cdr3_nt: TGTGCCCTCTGGATTCACACTGAAGCTTTCTTT
cdr3_aa: CALWIHTEAFF
clone_size: .
d_call: .
j_call: TRBJ1-1
v_call: TRBV11-2

cdr3_nt: TGTGCCACCAAAAAAACAGGGATATATGGCTACACCTTC
cdr3_aa: CATKKTGIYGYTF
clone_size: .
d_call: .
j_call: TRBJ1-2
v_call: TRBV15

cdr3_nt: TGCGCCAGCAGCTTGGGCAGGGCCTCTGAAGCTTTCTTT
cdr3_aa: CASSLGRASEAFF
clone_size: few
d_call: .
j_call: TRBJ1-1
v_call: TRBV5-1

cdr3_nt: TGTGCCAGCTCGGAGTACACAGATACGCAGTATTTT
cdr3_aa: CASSEYTDTQYF
clone_size: .
d_call: .
j_call: TRBJ2-3
v_call: TRBV2